This entry describes one T cell receptor beta chain. The data originate from a study of blood T cell repertoires in COVID-19. Authors' data handling: Estimated nucleated cell counts came from reference gene primer amplification. Measured with immunoSEQ multiplex PCR; TCRdb has only the in-frame clones, and not every one. V, J and clone size reflect that table, while D and trimming were determined from the DNA. This table has about 260,000 clones, 75% to 90% appearing once. J lost 2 bases, V lost 2 bases, and 11 bases had no gene match. CDR1 is SGHTA, CDR2 FQGNSA, per germline. CDR3 length equals 17 residues.

The rearrangement links TRBV7-2 to TRBJ2-7; 8 positions match TRBD2. Sequencing input: peripheral blood. This TCR derives from a woman aged 40-49 years who had recovered from COVID-19. CDR3 sequence reads: CASSLIGGGLIPYEQYF. DNA of the CDR3: TGTGCCAGCAGCTTAATTGGCGGGGGGCTTATACCCTACGAGCAGTACTTC.